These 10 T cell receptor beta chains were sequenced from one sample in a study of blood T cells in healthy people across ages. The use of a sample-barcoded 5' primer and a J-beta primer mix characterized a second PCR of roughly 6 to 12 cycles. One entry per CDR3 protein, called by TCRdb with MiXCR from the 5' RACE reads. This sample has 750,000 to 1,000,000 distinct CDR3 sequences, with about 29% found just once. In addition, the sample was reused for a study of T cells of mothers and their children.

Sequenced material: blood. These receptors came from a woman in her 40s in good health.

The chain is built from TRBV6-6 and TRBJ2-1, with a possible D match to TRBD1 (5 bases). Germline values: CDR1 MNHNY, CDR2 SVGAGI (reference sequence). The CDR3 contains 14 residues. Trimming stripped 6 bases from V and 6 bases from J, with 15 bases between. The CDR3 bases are TGTGCCAGCAGGTCTAGGGGCCCTAGCAATGAGCAGTTCTTC. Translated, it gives CASRSRGPSNEQFF.

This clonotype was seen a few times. The chain's CDR3 is CARTWLTSGGPDTQYF. The CDR3 DNA is TGTGCCAGGACTTGGTTAACTAGCGGGGGGCCTGATACGCAGTATTTT. The chain couples TRBV7-2 to TRBJ2-3; TRBD2 matches 12 bases. This CDR3 comprises 16 residues. Looked up from germline, CDR1 is SGHTA and CDR2 is FQGNSA. V was clipped by 9 bases and J by 6 bases; unmatched bases: 13.

The CDR3 region has the DNA TGTGCCAGCAGCTCCGGACAGGGAATAAAGTCACCCCTCCACTTT. This sequence encodes CASSSGQGIKSPLHF. The chain has TRBV7-9 and TRBJ1-6; 8 positions match TRBD1. Looked up from germline, CDR1 is SEHNR and CDR2 is FQNEAQ (reference sequence). The CDR3 runs to 15 residues. V gave up 4 bases and J gave up 10 bases; unmatched junction bases: 9.

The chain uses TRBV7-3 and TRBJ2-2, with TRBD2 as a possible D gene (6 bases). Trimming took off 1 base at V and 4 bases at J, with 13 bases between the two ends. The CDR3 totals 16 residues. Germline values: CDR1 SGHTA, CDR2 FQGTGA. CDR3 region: CASSLRGLGSTGELFF. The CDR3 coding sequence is TGTGCCAGCAGCTTAAGGGGACTGGGGAGCACCGGGGAGCTGTTTTTT.

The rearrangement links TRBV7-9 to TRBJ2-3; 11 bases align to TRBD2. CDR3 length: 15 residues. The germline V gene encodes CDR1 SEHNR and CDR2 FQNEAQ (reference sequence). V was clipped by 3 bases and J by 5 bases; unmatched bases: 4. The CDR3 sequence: CASSFASGGLDTQYF. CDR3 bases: TGTGCCAGCAGCTTCGCTAGCGGGGGGCTAGATACGCAGTATTTT.

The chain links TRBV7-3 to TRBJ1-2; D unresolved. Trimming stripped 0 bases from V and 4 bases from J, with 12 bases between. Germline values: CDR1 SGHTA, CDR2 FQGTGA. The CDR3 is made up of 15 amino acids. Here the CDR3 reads CASSLTRGRGYGYTF. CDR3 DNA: TGTGCCAGCAGCTTAACGCGGGGAAGAGGCTATGGCTACACCTTC.

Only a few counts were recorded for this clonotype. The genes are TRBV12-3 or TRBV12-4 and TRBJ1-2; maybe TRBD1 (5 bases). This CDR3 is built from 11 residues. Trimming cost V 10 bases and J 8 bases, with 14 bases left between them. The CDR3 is CANTLWGGYTF. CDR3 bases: TGTGCCAACACTTTATGGGGGGGCTACACCTTC.

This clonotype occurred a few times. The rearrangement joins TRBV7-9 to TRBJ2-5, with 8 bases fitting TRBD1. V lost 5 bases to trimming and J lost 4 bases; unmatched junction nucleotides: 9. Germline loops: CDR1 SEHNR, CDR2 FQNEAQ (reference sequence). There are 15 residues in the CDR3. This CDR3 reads CASSLTQGERETQYF. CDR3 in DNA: TGTGCCAGCAGCCTTACACAGGGGGAAAGAGAGACCCAGTACTTC.

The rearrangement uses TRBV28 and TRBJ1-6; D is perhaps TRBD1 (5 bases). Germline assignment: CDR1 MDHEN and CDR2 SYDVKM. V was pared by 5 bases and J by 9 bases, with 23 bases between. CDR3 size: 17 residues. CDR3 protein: CASSLPSGARKRSPLHF. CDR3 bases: TGTGCCAGCAGTCTTCCCTCCGGGGCCCGTAAGCGTTCACCCCTCCACTTT.

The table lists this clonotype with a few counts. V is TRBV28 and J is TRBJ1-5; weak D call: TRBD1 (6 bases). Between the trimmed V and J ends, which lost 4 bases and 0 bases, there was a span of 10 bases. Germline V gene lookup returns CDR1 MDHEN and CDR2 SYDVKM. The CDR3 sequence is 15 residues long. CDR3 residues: CASSYTGYSNQPQHF. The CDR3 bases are TGTGCCAGCAGTTACACAGGGTATAGCAATCAGCCCCAGCATTTT.